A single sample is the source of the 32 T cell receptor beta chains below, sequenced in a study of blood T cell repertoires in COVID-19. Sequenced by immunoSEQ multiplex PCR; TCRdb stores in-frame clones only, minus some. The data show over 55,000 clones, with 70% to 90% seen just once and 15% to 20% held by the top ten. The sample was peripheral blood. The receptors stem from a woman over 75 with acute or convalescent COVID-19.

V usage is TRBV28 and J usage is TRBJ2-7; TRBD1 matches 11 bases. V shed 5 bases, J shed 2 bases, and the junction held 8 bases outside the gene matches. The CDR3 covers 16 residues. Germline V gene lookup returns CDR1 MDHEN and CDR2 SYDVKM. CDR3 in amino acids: CASSTPGQGGPYEQYF. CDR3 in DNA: TGTGCCAGCAGTACGCCGGGACAGGGGGGCCCCTACGAGCAGTACTTC.

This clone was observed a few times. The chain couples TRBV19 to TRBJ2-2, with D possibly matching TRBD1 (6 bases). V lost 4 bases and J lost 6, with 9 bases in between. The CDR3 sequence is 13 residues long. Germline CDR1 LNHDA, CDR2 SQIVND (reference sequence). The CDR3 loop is CASSTAGAGELFF. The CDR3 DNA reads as TGTGCCAGTAGTACTGCAGGGGCCGGGGAGCTGTTTTTT.

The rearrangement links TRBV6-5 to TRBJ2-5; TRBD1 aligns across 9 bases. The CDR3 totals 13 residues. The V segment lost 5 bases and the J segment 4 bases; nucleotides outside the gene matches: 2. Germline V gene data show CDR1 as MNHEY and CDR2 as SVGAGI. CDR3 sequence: CASSRQGVETQYF. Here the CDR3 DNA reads TGTGCCAGCAGTCGACAGGGGGTAGAGACCCAGTACTTC.

CDR3 sequence: CASRLQGAAYGYTF. The CDR3 DNA reads TGTGCCAGCAGGTTACAGGGAGCGGCCTATGGCTACACCTTC. The chain employs TRBV6-5 and TRBJ1-2; maybe TRBD1 (6 bases). Trimming pared 6 bases from V and 4 bases from J, leaving 15 bases between. The CDR3 extends over 14 amino acids. The germline V gene encodes CDR1 MNHEY and CDR2 SVGAGI.

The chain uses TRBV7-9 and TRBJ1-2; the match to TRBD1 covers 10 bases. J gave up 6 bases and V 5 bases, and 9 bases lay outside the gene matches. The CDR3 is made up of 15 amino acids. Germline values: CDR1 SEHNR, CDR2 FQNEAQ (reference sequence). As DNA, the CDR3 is TGTGCCAGCAGCCCCACTGGACAGGGGGTGAATGGCTACACCTTC. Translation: CASSPTGQGVNGYTF. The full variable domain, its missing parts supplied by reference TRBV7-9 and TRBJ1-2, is DTGVSQNPRHKITKRGQNVTFRCDPISEHNRLYWYRQTLGQGPEFLTYFQNEAQLEKSRLLSDRFSAERPKGSFSTLEIQRTEQGDSAMYLCASSPTGQGVNGYTFGSGTRLTVV.

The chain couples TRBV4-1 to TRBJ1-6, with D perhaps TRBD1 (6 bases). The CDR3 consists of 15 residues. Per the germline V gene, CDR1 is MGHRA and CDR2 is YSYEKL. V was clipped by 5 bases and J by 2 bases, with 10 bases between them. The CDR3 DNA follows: TGCGCCAGCAGCGGCGGGGGCACCTATAATTCACCCCTCCACTTT. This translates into CASSGGGTYNSPLHF.

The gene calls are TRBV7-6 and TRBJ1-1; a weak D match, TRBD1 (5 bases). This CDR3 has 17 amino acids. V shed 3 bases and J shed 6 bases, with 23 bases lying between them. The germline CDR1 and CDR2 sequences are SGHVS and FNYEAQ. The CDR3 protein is CASSFSFAALGPSEAFF. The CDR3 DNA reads TGTGCCAGCAGCTTTTCATTTGCGGCCTTGGGGCCGTCTGAAGCTTTCTTT.

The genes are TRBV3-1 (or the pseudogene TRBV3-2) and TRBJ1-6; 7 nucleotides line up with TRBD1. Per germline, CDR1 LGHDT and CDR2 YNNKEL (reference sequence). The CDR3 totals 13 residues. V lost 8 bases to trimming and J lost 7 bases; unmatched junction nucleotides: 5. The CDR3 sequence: CASQRTGNSPLHF. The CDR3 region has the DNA TGTGCCAGCCAGAGGACAGGCAATTCACCCCTCCACTTT.

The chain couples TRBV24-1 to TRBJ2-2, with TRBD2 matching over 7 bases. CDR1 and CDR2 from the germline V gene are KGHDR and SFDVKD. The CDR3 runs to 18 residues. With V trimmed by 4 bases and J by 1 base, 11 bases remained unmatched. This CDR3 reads CATSDPRIAGLNTGELFF. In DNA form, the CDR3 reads TGTGCCACCAGTGACCCCCGCATAGCGGGTTTGAACACCGGGGAGCTGTTTTTT.

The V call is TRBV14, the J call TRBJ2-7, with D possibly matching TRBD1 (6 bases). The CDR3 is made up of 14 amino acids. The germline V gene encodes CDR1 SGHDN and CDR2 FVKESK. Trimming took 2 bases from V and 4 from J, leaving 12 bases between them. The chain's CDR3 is CASSQKQGWYEQYF. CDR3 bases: TGTGCCAGCAGCCAAAAACAGGGTTGGTACGAGCAGTACTTC.

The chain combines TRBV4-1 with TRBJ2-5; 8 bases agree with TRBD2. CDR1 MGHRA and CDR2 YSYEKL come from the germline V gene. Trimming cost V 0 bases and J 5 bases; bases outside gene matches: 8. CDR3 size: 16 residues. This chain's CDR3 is CASSQDPGGPWETQYF. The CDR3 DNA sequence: TGCGCCAGCAGCCAAGATCCGGGGGGGCCTTGGGAGACCCAGTACTTC.

CDR3 bases: TGCGCCAGCATGTCGGGAGGGGCAGGTGAAAAACTGTTTTTT. It yields the protein CASMSGGAGEKLFF. J is TRBJ1-4 and V is TRBV5-1; TRBD1 is a possible D gene (5 bases). This CDR3 is built from 14 residues. Deletions cut 6 bases from V and 7 bases from J, with 16 bases between. CDR1 is SGHRS, CDR2 YFSETQ, per germline. Combining the CDR3 with reference TRBV5-1 and TRBJ1-4 gives the whole variable domain KAGVTQTPRYLIKTRGQQVTLSCSPISGHRSVSWYQQTPGQGLQFLFEYFSETQRNKGNFPGRFSGRQFSNSRSEMNVSTLELGDSALYLCASMSGGAGEKLFFGSGTQLSVL.

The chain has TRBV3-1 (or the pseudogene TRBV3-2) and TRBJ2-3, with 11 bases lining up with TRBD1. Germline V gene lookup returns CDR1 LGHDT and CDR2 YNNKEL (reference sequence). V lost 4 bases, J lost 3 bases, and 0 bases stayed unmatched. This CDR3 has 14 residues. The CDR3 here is CASSRDRGTDTQYF. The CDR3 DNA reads TGTGCCAGCAGCCGGGACAGGGGGACAGATACGCAGTATTTT.

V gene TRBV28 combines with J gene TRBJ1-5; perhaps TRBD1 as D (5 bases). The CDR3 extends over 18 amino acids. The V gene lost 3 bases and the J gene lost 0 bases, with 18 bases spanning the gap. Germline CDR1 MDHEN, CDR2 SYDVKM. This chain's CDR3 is CASSFGGSGQLSNQPQHF. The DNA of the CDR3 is TGTGCCAGCAGTTTCGGGGGGTCTGGACAACTTAGCAATCAGCCCCAGCATTTT.

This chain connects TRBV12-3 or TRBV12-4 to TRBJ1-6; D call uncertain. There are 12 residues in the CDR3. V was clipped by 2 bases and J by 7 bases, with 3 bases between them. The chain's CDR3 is CASSLPNSPLHF. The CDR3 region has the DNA TGTGCCAGCAGTTTACCGAATTCACCCCTCCACTTT.

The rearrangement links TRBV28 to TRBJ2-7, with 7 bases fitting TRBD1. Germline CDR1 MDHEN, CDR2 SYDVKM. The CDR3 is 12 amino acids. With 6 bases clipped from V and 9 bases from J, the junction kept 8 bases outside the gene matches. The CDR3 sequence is CASSLLNRGQYF. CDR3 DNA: TGTGCCAGCAGCCTCCTAAACAGGGGGCAGTACTTC. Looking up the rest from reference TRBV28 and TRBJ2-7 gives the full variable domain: DVKVTQSSRYLVKRTGEKVFLECVQDMDHENMFWYRQDPGLGLRLIYFSYDVKMKEKGDIPEGYSVSREKKERFSLILESASTNQTSMYLCASSLLNRGQYFGPGTRLTVT.

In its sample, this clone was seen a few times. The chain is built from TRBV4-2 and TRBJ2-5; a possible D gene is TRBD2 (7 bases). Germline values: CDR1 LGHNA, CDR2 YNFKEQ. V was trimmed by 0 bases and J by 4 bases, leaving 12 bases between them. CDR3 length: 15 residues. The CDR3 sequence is CASSQEGAGVETQYF. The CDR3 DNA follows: TGTGCCAGCAGCCAAGAGGGGGCGGGGGTAGAGACCCAGTACTTC.

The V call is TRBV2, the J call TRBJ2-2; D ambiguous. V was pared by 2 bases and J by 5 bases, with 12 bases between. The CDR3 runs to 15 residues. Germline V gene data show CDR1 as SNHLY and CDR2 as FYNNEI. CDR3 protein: CASSESRFRTGELFF. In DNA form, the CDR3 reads TGTGCCAGCAGTGAATCCCGGTTTCGAACCGGGGAGCTGTTTTTT.

CDR3 residues: CASSSAGASYNEQFF. CDR3 in DNA: TGTGCCAGCAGCTCAGCGGGCGCTTCCTACAATGAGCAGTTCTTC. This chain uses TRBV7-7 with TRBJ2-1, with a weak D call TRBD2 (6 bases). This CDR3 has 15 residues. Germline CDR1 reads SSHAT; CDR2 reads FNYEAQ (reference sequence). V was clipped by 4 bases and J by 1 base, with 11 bases between them.

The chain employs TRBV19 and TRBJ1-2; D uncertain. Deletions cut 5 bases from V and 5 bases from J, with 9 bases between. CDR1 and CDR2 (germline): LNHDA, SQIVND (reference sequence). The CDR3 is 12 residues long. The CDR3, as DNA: TGTGCCAGTAGTTTTAGCGGTTATGGCTACACCTTC. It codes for CASSFSGYGYTF.

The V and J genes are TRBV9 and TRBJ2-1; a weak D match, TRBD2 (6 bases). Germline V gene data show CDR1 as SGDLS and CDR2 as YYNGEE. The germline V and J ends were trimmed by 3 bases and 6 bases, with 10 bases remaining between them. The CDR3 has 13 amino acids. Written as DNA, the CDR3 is TGTGCCAGCAGCGGGGGGGACTTCAATGAGCAGTTCTTC. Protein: CASSGGDFNEQFF.

Written as DNA, the CDR3 is TGTGCCAGCAGCGTAGGCGCTCTAGCGGGAGCGACCGGGGAGCTGTTTTTT. It encodes CASSVGALAGATGELFF. V and J are TRBV9 and TRBJ2-2; 10 nucleotides align to TRBD2. This CDR3 contains 17 residues. From germline, CDR1 is SGDLS and CDR2 YYNGEE. J gave up 5 bases and V 0 bases, and 7 bases lay outside the gene matches.

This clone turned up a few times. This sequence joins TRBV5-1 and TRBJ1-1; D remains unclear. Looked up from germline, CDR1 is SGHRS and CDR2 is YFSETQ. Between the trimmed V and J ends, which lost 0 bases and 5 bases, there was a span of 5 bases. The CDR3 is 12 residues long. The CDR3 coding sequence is TGCGCCAGCAGCTTGGAACGGACTGAAGCTTTCTTT. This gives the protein CASSLERTEAFF.

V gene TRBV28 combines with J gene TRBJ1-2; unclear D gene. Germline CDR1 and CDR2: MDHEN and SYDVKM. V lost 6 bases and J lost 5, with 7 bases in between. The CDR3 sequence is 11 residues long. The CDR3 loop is CASSPRYGYTF. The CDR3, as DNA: TGTGCCAGCAGCCCCCGGTATGGCTACACCTTC.

CDR3 in amino acids: CASSLRQGAIRQETQYF. For the CDR3, the DNA is TGCGCCAGCAGCTTGAGACAGGGGGCTATCCGGCAAGAGACCCAGTACTTC. V is TRBV5-1 and J is TRBJ2-5; 10 nucleotides align to TRBD1. Per germline, CDR1 SGHRS and CDR2 YFSETQ. V shed 1 base, J shed 2 bases, and the junction held 8 bases outside the gene matches. This CDR3 contains 17 residues. Variable domain in full (rest from reference TRBV5-1 and TRBJ2-5): KAGVTQTPRYLIKTRGQQVTLSCSPISGHRSVSWYQQTPGQGLQFLFEYFSETQRNKGNFPGRFSGRQFSNSRSEMNVSTLELGDSALYLCASSLRQGAIRQETQYFGPGTRLLVL.

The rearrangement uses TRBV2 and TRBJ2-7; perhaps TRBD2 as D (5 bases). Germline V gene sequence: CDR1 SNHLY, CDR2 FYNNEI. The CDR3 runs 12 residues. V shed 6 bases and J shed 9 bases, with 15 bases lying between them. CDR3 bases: TGTGCCAGCAGCCAAGGGAGAAGGGCGCAGTACTTC. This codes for CASSQGRRAQYF.

This chain's CDR3 is CASSLEVGARDEQFF. DNA for the CDR3: TGTGCCAGCAGCTTAGAAGTGGGGGCGCGAGATGAGCAGTTCTTC. The chain links TRBV7-6 to TRBJ2-1; the D gene is possibly TRBD1 (6 bases). Germline lookup yields CDR1 SGHVS and CDR2 FNYEAQ. The CDR3 is 15 residues long. Between the trimmed V and J ends, which lost 1 base and 8 bases, there was a span of 15 bases.

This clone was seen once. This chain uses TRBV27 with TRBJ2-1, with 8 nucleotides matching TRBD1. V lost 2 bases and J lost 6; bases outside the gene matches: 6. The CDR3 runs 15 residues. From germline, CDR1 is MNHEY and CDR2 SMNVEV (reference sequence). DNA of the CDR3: TGTGCCAGCAGTTTAAGACAGGGGACTCCCAATGAGCAGTTCTTC. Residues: CASSLRQGTPNEQFF.

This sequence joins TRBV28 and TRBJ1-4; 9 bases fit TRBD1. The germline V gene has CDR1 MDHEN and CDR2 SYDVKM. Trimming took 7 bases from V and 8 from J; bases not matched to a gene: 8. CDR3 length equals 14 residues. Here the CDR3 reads CASNSGGTGEKLFF. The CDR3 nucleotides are TGTGCCAGCAATTCGGGGGGGACAGGGGAAAAACTGTTTTTT.

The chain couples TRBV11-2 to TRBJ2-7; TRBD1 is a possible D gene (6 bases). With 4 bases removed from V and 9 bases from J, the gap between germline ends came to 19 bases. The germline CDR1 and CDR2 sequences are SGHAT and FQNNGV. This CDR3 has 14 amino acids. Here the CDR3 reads CASSSTRGSTRQYF. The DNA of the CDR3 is TGTGCCAGCAGCTCCACTAGGGGGTCGACCCGGCAGTACTTC.

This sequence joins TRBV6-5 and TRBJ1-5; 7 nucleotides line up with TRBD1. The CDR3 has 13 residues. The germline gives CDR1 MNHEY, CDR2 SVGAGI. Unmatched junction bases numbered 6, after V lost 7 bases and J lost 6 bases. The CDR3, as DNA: TGTGCCAGCAAGGGGGCTATTATTCAGCCCCAGCATTTT. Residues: CASKGAIIQPQHF.

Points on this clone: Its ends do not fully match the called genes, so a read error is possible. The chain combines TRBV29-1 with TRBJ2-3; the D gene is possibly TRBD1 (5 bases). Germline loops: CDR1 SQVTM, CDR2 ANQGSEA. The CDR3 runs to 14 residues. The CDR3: CSFDTGAYTDTQYF. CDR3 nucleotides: TGCAGCTTTGACACTGGGGCCTACACAGATACGCAGTATTTT.